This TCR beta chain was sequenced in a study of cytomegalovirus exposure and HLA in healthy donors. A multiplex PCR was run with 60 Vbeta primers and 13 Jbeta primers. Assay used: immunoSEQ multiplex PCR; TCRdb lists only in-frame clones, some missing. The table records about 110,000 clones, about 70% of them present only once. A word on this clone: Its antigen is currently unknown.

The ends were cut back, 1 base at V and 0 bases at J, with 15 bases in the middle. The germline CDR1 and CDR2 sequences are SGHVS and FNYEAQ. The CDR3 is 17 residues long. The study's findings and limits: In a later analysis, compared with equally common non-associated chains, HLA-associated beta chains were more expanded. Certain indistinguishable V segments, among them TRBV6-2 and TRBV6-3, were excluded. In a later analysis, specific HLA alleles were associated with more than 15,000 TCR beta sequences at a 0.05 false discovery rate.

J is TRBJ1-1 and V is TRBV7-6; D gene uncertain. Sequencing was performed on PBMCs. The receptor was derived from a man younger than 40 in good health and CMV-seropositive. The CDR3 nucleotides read TGTGCCAGCAGCTTAGAAAATTCGGGGAGCGTGAACACTGAAGCTTTCTTT. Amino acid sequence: CASSLENSGSVNTEAFF.